Listed below are T cell receptor beta chains from one sample, sequenced in a study of early T cells in non-severe SARS-CoV-2 infection. TCRdb re-called the 5' RACE reads with MiXCR, one entry per CDR3 protein. The table has fewer than 95,000 distinct CDR3 sequences, over 15% seen once. Here the sequenced sample was whole blood, taken at baseline. Receptors were obtained from an adult who was a healthcare worker with PCR-confirmed SARS-CoV-2 infection or an uninfected control (not recorded which). Both conserved end residues are part of each CDR3. Each record gives: CDR3 length, J gene, clone size, D gene, V gene, CDR3 protein, CDR3 DNA. A D gene is named only where the DNA matches it firmly. Clone size appears in some rows only: once, few, many, or a class for an expanded clone.

14 | TRBJ1-2 | - | TRBD1 | TRBV3-1 | CASSQGQGLRGYTF | TGTGCCAGCAGCCAGGGACAGGGGTTGAGGGGCTACACCTTC
15 | TRBJ1-3 | few | - | TRBV27 | CASSLFPGAGNTIYF | TGTGCCAGCAGTTTATTTCCGGGGGCTGGAAACACCATATATTTT
13 | TRBJ1-3 | few | - | TRBV12-3/TRBV12-4 | CASGRGSGNTIYF | TGTGCCAGCGGCAGGGGATCAGGAAACACCATATATTTT
15 | TRBJ2-7 | - | - | TRBV11-2 | CASSFGRRRSYEQYF | TGTGCCAGCAGCTTTGGCCGGAGGAGATCCTACGAGCAGTACTTC
17 | TRBJ2-3 | many | TRBD2 | TRBV5-1 | CASSSPPGLAGVETQYF | TGCGCCAGCAGCTCCCCTCCGGGACTAGCGGGAGTGGAAACGCAGTATTTT
14 | TRBJ2-1 | few | - | TRBV5-5 | CASSSGSPYNEQFF | TGTGCCAGCAGCTCTGGGAGCCCCTACAATGAGCAGTTCTTC
15 | TRBJ2-7 | - | TRBD2 | TRBV4-3 | CASSLGLAGDYEQYF | TGCGCCAGCAGCCTGGGACTAGCGGGAGACTACGAGCAGTACTTC
12 | TRBJ2-7 | - | TRBD2 | TRBV5-1 | CASSPGLNEQYF | TGCGCCAGCAGCCCGGGACTAAACGAGCAGTACTTC
12 | TRBJ2-1 | few | - | TRBV7-2 | CASSLAGLEQFF | TGTGCCAGCAGCTTAGCGGGGCTTGAGCAGTTCTTC
15 | TRBJ1-2 | few | - | TRBV6-5 | CASRTGVEAVYGYTF | TGTGCCAGCAGAACGGGGGTTGAAGCAGTCTATGGCTACACCTTC
13 | TRBJ1-1 | - | - | TRBV20-1 | CSAGHLANTEAFF | TGCAGTGCTGGACACCTCGCTAACACTGAAGCTTTCTTT
15 | TRBJ2-1 | many | - | TRBV5-4 | CASSLPPDRADEQFF | TGTGCCAGCAGCTTGCCGCCGGACCGGGCCGATGAGCAGTTCTTC
15 | TRBJ2-1 | few | TRBD2 | TRBV9 | CASSVGGRAVNEQFF | TGTGCCAGCAGCGTAGGCGGGAGGGCAGTGAATGAGCAGTTCTTC
14 | TRBJ1-2 | few | - | TRBV6-5 | CASSYVGASYGYTF | TGTGCCAGCAGTTACGTCGGGGCCTCTTATGGCTACACCTTC
14 | TRBJ1-1 | few | - | TRBV6-1 | CASSRTRNQGEAFF | TGTGCCAGCAGTCGAACGAGGAACCAGGGTGAAGCTTTCTTT
15 | TRBJ2-7 | few | - | TRBV10-1 | CASSEWSTGAYEQYF | TGCGCCAGCAGTGAGTGGTCTACAGGAGCCTACGAGCAGTACTTC
14 | TRBJ1-1 | few | TRBD1 | TRBV9 | CASSGGTANTEAFF | TGTGCCAGCAGCGGCGGGACAGCCAACACTGAAGCTTTCTTT
15 | TRBJ2-3 | few | TRBD2 | TRBV29-1 | CSCRTSGRAIDTQYF | TGCAGCTGCCGGACTAGCGGGAGGGCCATAGATACGCAGTATTTT
20 | TRBJ2-6 | - | TRBD2 | TRBV5-1 | CASRDSLAGGPISGANVLTF | TGCGCCAGCAGGGATTCACTAGCGGGAGGACCTATCTCTGGGGCCAACGTCCTGACTTTC
13 | TRBJ1-4 | few | - | TRBV5-6 | CASSLRGTEKLFF | TGTGCCAGCAGCTTACGGGGAACTGAAAAACTGTTTTTT
14 | TRBJ2-7 | - | TRBD2 | TRBV6-6 | CASSERGSSYEQYF | TGTGCCAGCAGTGAGCGGGGAAGCTCCTACGAGCAGTACTTC
14 | TRBJ1-1 | many | TRBD1 | TRBV7-9 | CASSRGQGMTEAFF | TGTGCCAGCAGCCGCGGACAGGGGATGACTGAAGCTTTCTTT
13 | TRBJ1-2 | many | - | TRBV9 | CASSVARVGGYTF | TGTGCCAGCAGCGTAGCCAGGGTTGGCGGCTACACCTTC
14 | TRBJ2-7 | - | - | TRBV11-3 | CASSLDTGTYEQYF | TGTGCCAGCAGCTTAGATACCGGGACCTACGAGCAGTACTTC
12 | TRBJ2-5 | few | - | TRBV10-1 | CAGTGGLETQYF | TGCGCCGGTACAGGAGGGTTAGAGACCCAGTACTTC
14 | TRBJ2-2 | few | - | TRBV10-3 | CAISPTSNTGELFF | TGTGCCATCAGCCCGACTTCGAACACCGGGGAGCTGTTTTTT
12 | TRBJ1-6 | few | - | TRBV9 | CASSVGNSPLHF | TGTGCCAGCAGCGTAGGAAATTCACCCCTCCACTTT
14 | TRBJ2-7 | many | TRBD2 | TRBV6-2/TRBV6-3 | CASSYTSGSYEQYF | TGTGCCAGCAGTTACACTAGCGGGAGTTACGAGCAGTACTTC
14 | TRBJ1-1 | - | TRBD1 | TRBV3-1 | CASSQPGQGLEAFF | TGTGCCAGCAGCCAACCGGGACAGGGGTTGGAAGCTTTCTTT
18 | TRBJ2-4 | many | TRBD2 | TRBV6-6 | CASKPGTSGRVAKNIQYF | TGTGCCAGCAAACCCGGGACTAGCGGGAGGGTGGCCAAAAACATTCAGTACTTC
14 | TRBJ2-1 | - | - | TRBV7-6 | CASSFQQEINEQFF | TGTGCCAGCAGCTTCCAGCAGGAAATCAATGAGCAGTTCTTC
17 | TRBJ2-1 | few | TRBD2 | TRBV10-3 | CAISRGASGTPWDEQFF | TGTGCCATCAGCCGAGGGGCTAGCGGGACCCCTTGGGATGAGCAGTTCTTC
16 | TRBJ1-1 | many | - | TRBV4-1 | CASRPLVGRANTEAFF | TGCGCCAGCAGGCCTTTGGTTGGTAGGGCGAACACTGAAGCTTTCTTT
14 | TRBJ1-1 | many | - | TRBV29-1 | CSGLELQGNTEAFF | TGCAGCGGACTTGAACTACAGGGAAACACTGAAGCTTTCTTT
19 | TRBJ2-7 | - | - | TRBV13 | CASSHAGNSVPAERDEQYF | TGTGCCAGCAGCCACGCCGGGAATTCCGTACCGGCGGAGAGGGACGAGCAGTACTTC
11 | TRBJ2-7 | few | - | TRBV18 | CASSGDKEQYF | TGTGCCAGCTCGGGGGATAAGGAGCAGTACTTC
12 | TRBJ2-7 | many | - | TRBV2 | CASSEAPYEQYF | TGTGCCAGCAGTGAAGCACCCTACGAGCAGTACTTC
19 | TRBJ2-3 | - | TRBD2 | TRBV6-2/TRBV6-3 | CASSFRTSGRTNSTDTQYF | TGTGCCAGCAGTTTCCGGACTAGCGGGAGGACAAATAGCACAGATACGCAGTATTTT
11 | TRBJ2-1 | - | - | TRBV28 | CASGYRAIQFF | TGTGCCAGCGGATACAGGGCGATTCAGTTCTTC
16 | TRBJ1-1 | many | - | TRBV4-3 | CASSQGRGHSNTEAFF | TGCGCCAGCAGCCAAGGCAGAGGACACTCGAACACTGAAGCTTTCTTT
14 | TRBJ2-4 | - | - | TRBV28 | CASSSDRPQDIQYF | TGTGCCAGCAGTTCCGACCGTCCTCAAGACATTCAGTACTTC
14 | TRBJ2-7 | few | - | TRBV9 | CASSPGQRVSEQYF | TGTGCCAGCAGCCCAGGACAGCGTGTCTCCGAGCAGTACTTC
14 | TRBJ2-1 | few | TRBD2 | TRBV12-3/TRBV12-4 | CASCGREPPNEQFF | TGTGCCAGTTGCGGGCGGGAGCCTCCCAATGAGCAGTTCTTC
12 | TRBJ2-1 | many | - | TRBV15 | CATSPRDGTQFF | TGTGCCACCAGCCCCCGTGACGGGACGCAGTTCTTC
15 | TRBJ2-7 | few | TRBD2 | TRBV5-4 | CASSSRLAGPYEQYF | TGTGCCAGCAGCTCCAGACTAGCGGGCCCCTACGAGCAGTACTTC
12 | TRBJ2-3 | few | - | TRBV10-3 | CAIADAGDTQYF | TGTGCCATAGCGGATGCCGGGGATACGCAGTATTTT
15 | TRBJ2-4 | few | - | TRBV2 | CASSEQGFIKNIQYF | TGTGCCAGCAGTGAGCAGGGATTTATCAAAAACATTCAGTACTTC
18 | TRBJ2-3 | many | TRBD2 | TRBV12-3/TRBV12-4 | CASSATPSLAGSSDTQYF | TGTGCCAGCAGTGCGACCCCCTCTTTAGCGGGATCGTCAGATACGCAGTATTTT
16 | TRBJ2-6 | few | TRBD2 | TRBV6-5 | CASSYWEGTGANVLTF | TGTGCCAGCAGTTATTGGGAGGGAACTGGGGCCAACGTCCTGACTTTC
13 | TRBJ2-7 | - | - | TRBV6-1 | CASREHYLGEQYF | TGTGCCAGCAGAGAACACTACCTGGGGGAGCAGTACTTC
16 | TRBJ2-7 | - | TRBD2 | TRBV9 | CASSVGSGAISYEQYF | TGTGCCAGCAGCGTAGGTAGCGGGGCGATCTCCTACGAGCAGTACTTC